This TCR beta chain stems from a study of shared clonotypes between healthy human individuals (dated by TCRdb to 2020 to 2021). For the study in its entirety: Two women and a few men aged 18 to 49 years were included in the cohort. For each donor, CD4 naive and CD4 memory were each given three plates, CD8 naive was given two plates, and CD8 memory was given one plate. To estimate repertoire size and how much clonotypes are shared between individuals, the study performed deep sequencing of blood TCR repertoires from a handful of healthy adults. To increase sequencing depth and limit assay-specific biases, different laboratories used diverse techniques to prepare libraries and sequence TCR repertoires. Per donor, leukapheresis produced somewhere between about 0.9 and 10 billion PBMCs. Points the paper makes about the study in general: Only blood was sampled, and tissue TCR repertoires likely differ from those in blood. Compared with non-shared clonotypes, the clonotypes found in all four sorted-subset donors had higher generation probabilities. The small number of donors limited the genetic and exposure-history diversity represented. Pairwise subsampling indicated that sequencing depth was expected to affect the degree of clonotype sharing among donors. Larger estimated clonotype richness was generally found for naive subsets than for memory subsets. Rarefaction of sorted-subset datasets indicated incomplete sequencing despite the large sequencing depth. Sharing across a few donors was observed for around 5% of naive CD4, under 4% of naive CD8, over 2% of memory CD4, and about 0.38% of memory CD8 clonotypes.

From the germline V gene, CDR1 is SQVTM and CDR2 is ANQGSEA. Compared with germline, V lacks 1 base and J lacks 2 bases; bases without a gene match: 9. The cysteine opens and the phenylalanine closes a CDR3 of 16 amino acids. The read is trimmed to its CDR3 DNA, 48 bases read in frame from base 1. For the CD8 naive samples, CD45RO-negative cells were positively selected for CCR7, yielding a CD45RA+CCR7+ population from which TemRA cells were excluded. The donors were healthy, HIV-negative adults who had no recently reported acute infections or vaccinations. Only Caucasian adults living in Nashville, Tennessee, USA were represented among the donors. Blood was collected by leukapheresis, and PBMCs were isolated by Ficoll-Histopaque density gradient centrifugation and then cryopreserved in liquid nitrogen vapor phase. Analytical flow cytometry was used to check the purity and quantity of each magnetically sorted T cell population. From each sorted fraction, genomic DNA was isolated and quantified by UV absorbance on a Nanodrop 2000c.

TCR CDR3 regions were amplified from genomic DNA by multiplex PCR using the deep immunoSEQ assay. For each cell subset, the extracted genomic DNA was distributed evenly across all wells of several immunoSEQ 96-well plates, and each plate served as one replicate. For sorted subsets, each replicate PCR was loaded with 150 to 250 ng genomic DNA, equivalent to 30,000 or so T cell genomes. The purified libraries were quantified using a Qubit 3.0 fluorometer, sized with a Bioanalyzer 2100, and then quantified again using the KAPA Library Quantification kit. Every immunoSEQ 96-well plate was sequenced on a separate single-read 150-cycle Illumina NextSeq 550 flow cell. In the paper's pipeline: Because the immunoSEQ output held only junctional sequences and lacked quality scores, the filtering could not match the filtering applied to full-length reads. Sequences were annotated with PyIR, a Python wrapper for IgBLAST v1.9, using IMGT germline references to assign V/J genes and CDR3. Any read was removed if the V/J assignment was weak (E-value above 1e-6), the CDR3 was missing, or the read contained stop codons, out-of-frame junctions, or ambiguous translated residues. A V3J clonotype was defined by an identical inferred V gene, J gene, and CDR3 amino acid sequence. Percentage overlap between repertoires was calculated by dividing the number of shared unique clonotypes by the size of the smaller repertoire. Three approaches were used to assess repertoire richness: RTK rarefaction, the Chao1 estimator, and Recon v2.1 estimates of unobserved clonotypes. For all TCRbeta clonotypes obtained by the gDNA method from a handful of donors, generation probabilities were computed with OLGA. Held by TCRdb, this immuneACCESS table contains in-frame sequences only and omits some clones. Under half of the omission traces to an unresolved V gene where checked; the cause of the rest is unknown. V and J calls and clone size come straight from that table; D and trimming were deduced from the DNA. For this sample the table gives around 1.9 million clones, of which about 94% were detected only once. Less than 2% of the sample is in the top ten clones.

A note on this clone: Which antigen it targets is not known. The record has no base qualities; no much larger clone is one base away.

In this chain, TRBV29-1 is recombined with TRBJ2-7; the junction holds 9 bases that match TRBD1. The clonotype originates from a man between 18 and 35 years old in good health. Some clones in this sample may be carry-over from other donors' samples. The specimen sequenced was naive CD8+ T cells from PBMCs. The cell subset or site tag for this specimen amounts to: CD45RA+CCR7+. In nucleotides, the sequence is TGCAGCGTTGAAGCGCTCTGGACAGGGGTCACCTACGAGCAGTACTTC. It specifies CSVEALWTGVTYEQYF.